One and the same sample provided the 27 T cell receptor beta chains below, sequenced in a study of blood T cell repertoires in COVID-19. The assay was immunoSEQ multiplex PCR, and TCRdb's table has in-frame clones only and misses some. Among 110,000 or so clones listed, around 83% were seen once. The sequenced material came from peripheral blood. Every receptor here comes from a man aged 35-49 years with acute or convalescent COVID-19.

This clone was observed a few times. This chain links TRBV5-4 with TRBJ2-3, with a tentative D call TRBD1 (5 bases). Looked up from germline, CDR1 is SGHNT and CDR2 is YYREEE (reference sequence). CDR3 length: 15 amino acids. The V and J ends lost 4 bases and 3 bases respectively, with 15 bases between them. The CDR3 reads CASSPRQISTDTQYF. In DNA form, the CDR3 reads TGTGCCAGCAGCCCGAGACAGATTAGTACAGATACGCAGTATTTT.

The CDR3 loop reads CASSQGIDRAAFF. The CDR3, as DNA: TGCGCCAGCAGCCAAGGGATTGACAGGGCTGCTTTCTTT. This chain links TRBV4-1 with TRBJ1-1; 7 bases fit TRBD1. Germline values: CDR1 MGHRA, CDR2 YSYEKL. The CDR3 is 13 residues long. V trimming: 1 base; J trimming: 11 bases; junction bases outside the gene matches: 7.

The chain carries TRBV27 and TRBJ1-6, with D unresolved. The CDR3 runs 13 residues. Trimming removed 4 bases at V and 9 bases at J, with 10 bases between. The V gene's germline CDR1 is MNHEY and CDR2 SMNVEV (reference sequence). The CDR3 region is CASSWQSRSPLHF. The CDR3 DNA follows: TGTGCCAGCAGTTGGCAGTCCCGTTCACCCCTCCACTTT.

V usage is TRBV19 and J usage is TRBJ1-5, with TRBD1 matching 8 bases. Looked up from germline, CDR1 is LNHDA and CDR2 is SQIVND (reference sequence). J gave up 3 bases and V 7 bases, and 5 bases lay outside the gene matches. The CDR3 has 14 residues. CDR3: CASKSGGTNQPQHF. The CDR3 DNA is TGTGCCAGTAAGTCAGGGGGCACCAATCAGCCCCAGCATTTT.

This chain uses TRBV5-6 with TRBJ2-4; 7 nucleotides align to TRBD1. V dropped 0 bases and J dropped 0; count of bases not matched to a gene: 6. Germline V gives CDR1 SGHDT, CDR2 YYEEEE. CDR3 length: 17 amino acids. The CDR3 loop reads CASSLDGTVLAKNIQYF. Written as DNA, the CDR3 is TGTGCCAGCAGCTTGGATGGGACAGTACTAGCCAAAAACATTCAGTACTTC.

The chain employs TRBV9 and TRBJ2-5; the D gene is possibly TRBD2 (7 bases). This CDR3 comprises 15 residues. V dropped 3 bases and J dropped 0 bases, with 12 bases sitting between them. The V gene's germline CDR1 is SGDLS and CDR2 YYNGEE. This CDR3 reads CASSEGGLYQETQYF. Written as DNA, the CDR3 is TGTGCCAGCAGCGAGGGGGGGTTGTACCAAGAGACCCAGTACTTC.

This rearrangement joins TRBV6-5 to TRBJ1-2; TRBD1 might be the D (5 bases). CDR1 and CDR2 from the germline V gene are MNHEY and SVGAGI. The CDR3 is 15 amino acids. Trimming removed 7 bases at V and 3 bases at J, with 18 bases between. CDR3 bases: TGTGCCAGCACCCCCAATGCGGTAGGGGACTATGGCTACACCTTC. This translates into CASTPNAVGDYGYTF.

V gene TRBV5-1 combines with J gene TRBJ2-1, with TRBD1 as a possible D gene (5 bases). Germline-derived CDR1 and CDR2 are SGHRS and YFSETQ. The CDR3 has 14 residues. The ends were cut back, 3 bases at V and 2 bases at J, with 9 bases in the middle. The CDR3 region is CASSSQGPYNEQFF. In DNA, the CDR3 is TGCGCCAGCAGCTCCCAGGGTCCCTACAATGAGCAGTTCTTC. The whole variable domain, filled in from reference TRBV5-1 and TRBJ2-1, reads KAGVTQTPRYLIKTRGQQVTLSCSPISGHRSVSWYQQTPGQGLQFLFEYFSETQRNKGNFPGRFSGRQFSNSRSEMNVSTLELGDSALYLCASSSQGPYNEQFFGPGTRLTVL.

V and J are TRBV29-1 and TRBJ2-7; a weak D match, TRBD2 (5 bases). The CDR3 covers 13 residues. Trimming cost V 4 bases and J 0 bases, with 10 bases left between them. Germline V gene data show CDR1 as SQVTM and CDR2 as ANQGSEA. The DNA for the CDR3 is TGCAGCGTTGCCGACTATATCTCCTACGAGCAGTACTTC. Protein: CSVADYISYEQYF.

The chain combines TRBV19 with TRBJ1-2; 8 positions match TRBD1. V lost 3 bases and J lost 5; bases outside the gene matches: 8. This CDR3 comprises 15 residues. From germline, CDR1 is LNHDA and CDR2 SQIVND (reference sequence). This CDR3 reads CASSISDRGGYGYTF. The CDR3 DNA sequence: TGTGCCAGTAGTATCTCAGACAGGGGAGGATATGGCTACACCTTC.

This clone came up once. The chain employs TRBV12-5 and TRBJ2-7, with D hard to call. The CDR3 is 11 amino acids. CDR1 LGHNT and CDR2 FRNRAP come from the germline V gene. The V gene lost 6 bases and the J gene lost 5 bases, with 8 bases spanning the gap. CDR3 loop: CASGPSHEQYF. CDR3 coding DNA: TGTGCTAGTGGCCCGAGTCACGAGCAGTACTTC.

This rearrangement joins TRBV18 to TRBJ2-3, with TRBD2 matching 7 bases. J gave up 6 bases and V 2 bases, and 5 bases lay outside the gene matches. Germline V gene sequence: CDR1 KGHSH, CDR2 LQKENI. The CDR3 has 14 amino acids. DNA of the CDR3: TGTGCCAGCTCACCAGGACTAGTTCCCGATACGCAGTATTTT. Translated, it gives CASSPGLVPDTQYF.

V and J are TRBV21-1 and TRBJ2-3; the table's D gene call, TRBD1, was not cross checked with the DNA. TRBV21-1 is deemed a pseudogene. This CDR3 region has 15 residues. The DNA for the CDR3 is TGTGCCAGCGGAGCGACAGGGGGTCTCGCAGATACGCAGTATTTT. This gives the protein CASGATGGLADTQYF.

The rearrangement joins TRBV30 to TRBJ1-5; D is unresolved. The germline CDR1 and CDR2 sequences are GTSNPN and SVGIG (reference sequence). Trimming took 0 bases from V and 4 from J, leaving 13 bases between them. There are 15 residues in the CDR3. CDR3 DNA: TGTGCCTGGAGTGTACTGGGGTCGGGAAATCAGCCCCAGCATTTT. This codes for CAWSVLGSGNQPQHF.

This clone was seen a few times. The chain recombines TRBV2 with TRBJ2-2; TRBD2 matches 16 bases. The length of the CDR3 is 19 residues. The V gene end was trimmed by 6 bases and the J gene end by 1 base; junction bases not matched to a gene: 8. Germline assignment: CDR1 SNHLY and CDR2 FYNNEI. The CDR3 DNA sequence: TGTGCCAGCAGCCAGCTGGGGACTAGCGGGGGGGTGAACACCGGGGAGCTGTTTTTT. Translated: CASSQLGTSGGVNTGELFF.

This clone appeared a single time. The DNA of the CDR3 is TGTGCCAACATCGACCGGGACAGGGAAAACTTTAGCAATCAGCCCCAGCATTTT. This codes for CANIDRDRENFSNQPQHF. The chain joins TRBV21-1 to TRBJ1-5; the table assigns TRBD1, which was not confirmed against the DNA. TRBV21-1 is recorded as a pseudogene. This CDR3 spans 18 amino acids.

The chain recombines TRBV6-2 or TRBV6-3 with TRBJ1-5, with D unclear. Germline loops: CDR1 MNHEY, CDR2 SVGEGT. The length of the CDR3 is 14 residues. Trimming took 2 bases from V and 3 from J, leaving 8 bases between them. Here the CDR3 reads CASSYGLLNQPQHF. CDR3 DNA sequence: TGTGCCAGCAGTTACGGACTACTCAATCAGCCCCAGCATTTT.

This clone was observed a handful of times. The chain employs TRBV18 and TRBJ2-7, with TRBD1 matching 11 bases. The germline CDR1 and CDR2 sequences are KGHSH and LQKENI. This CDR3 spans 14 amino acids. With V trimmed by 5 bases and J by 6 bases, 6 bases remained unmatched. CDR3 residues: CASSARDRGAEQYF. The CDR3 DNA reads TGTGCCAGCTCAGCCCGGGACAGGGGGGCCGAGCAGTACTTC.

The chain joins TRBV30 to TRBJ1-3; D ambiguous. CDR1 is GTSNPN and CDR2 is SVGIG in the germline V gene (reference sequence). The CDR3 covers 15 residues. V lost 3 bases and J 4 bases, leaving 16 bases between the germline ends. CDR3 loop: CAWSQREPRGNTIYF. The CDR3 DNA reads as TGTGCCTGGAGCCAACGGGAACCCAGGGGAAACACCATATATTTT.

The count of this clone is one. This chain uses TRBV7-9 with TRBJ1-4, with no clear D. With 5 bases removed from V and 11 bases from J, the gap between germline ends came to 9 bases. The CDR3 is 11 amino acids. Germline CDR1 reads SEHNR; CDR2 reads FQNEAQ (reference sequence). CDR3 sequence (DNA): TGTGCCAGCAGCCCCCGGGAGAAACTGTTTTTT. Encoded protein: CASSPREKLFF.

V and J are TRBV19 and TRBJ1-1; possible D gene TRBD1, 5 bases. Per germline, CDR1 LNHDA and CDR2 SQIVND (reference sequence). The CDR3 has 15 amino acids. The V gene lost 1 base and the J gene lost 2 bases, with 11 bases spanning the gap. CDR3 DNA: TGTGCCAGTAGTATAGGCCGGACATTCAACACTGAAGCTTTCTTT. This sequence encodes CASSIGRTFNTEAFF.

J is TRBJ2-7 and V is TRBV11-2; D might be TRBD1 (6 bases). The CDR3 has 14 residues. Germline V gene lookup returns CDR1 SGHAT and CDR2 FQNNGV. V lost 6 bases to trimming and J lost 0 bases, with 12 bases between them. The CDR3 DNA sequence: TGTGCCAGCAGTTCCGGGACAAACTCCTACGAGCAGTACTTC. Translated: CASSSGTNSYEQYF.

This clone was picked up one time. This chain links TRBV4-1 with TRBJ1-1, with 8 bases identical to TRBD1. The V and J ends lost 3 bases and 4 bases, in that order; junction bases with no gene match: 4. The CDR3 has 14 residues. Germline V CDR1 and CDR2: MGHRA, YSYEKL. CDR3 nucleotides: TGCGCCAGCAGCCAGCAGGGGGCGCCCACTGAAGCTTTCTTT. Protein product: CASSQQGAPTEAFF.

This chain joins TRBV3-1 (or the pseudogene TRBV3-2) and TRBJ2-3; 7 positions match TRBD1. Trimming cost V 0 bases and J 0 bases; bases outside gene matches: 3. Germline V gene data show CDR1 as LGHDT and CDR2 as YNNKEL (reference sequence). The CDR3 consists of 16 residues. CDR3 loop: CASSQERTGSTDTQYF. The CDR3, as DNA: TGTGCCAGCAGCCAAGAGAGGACAGGTAGCACAGATACGCAGTATTTT.

In nucleotides, the CDR3 is TGTGCCACCAGTGGTACCACAGGCGCGAACACCGGGGAGCTGTTTTTT. It yields the protein CATSGTTGANTGELFF. This rearrangement joins TRBV24-1 to TRBJ2-2; D might be TRBD1 (5 bases). Germline lookup yields CDR1 KGHDR and CDR2 SFDVKD. Between the trimmed V and J ends, which lost 5 bases and 0 bases, there was a span of 12 bases. CDR3 size: 16 residues.

This sequence joins TRBV19 and TRBJ1-1, with 9 bases matching TRBD1. Unmatched junction bases numbered 4, after V lost 9 bases and J lost 5 bases. The length of the CDR3 is 12 residues. CDR1 LNHDA and CDR2 SQIVND come from the germline V gene (reference sequence). CDR3 amino acids: CASGTGMTEAFF. The CDR3 nucleotides read TGTGCCAGCGGGACAGGGATGACTGAAGCTTTCTTT.

The V gene is TRBV5-4, the J gene TRBJ2-1, with 10 bases identical to TRBD2. The germline CDR1 and CDR2 sequences are SGHNT and YYREEE (reference sequence). J was trimmed by 5 bases and V by 1 base; bases with no gene match: 3. The CDR3 totals 15 residues. The CDR3 sequence is CASSLRLAGDNEQFF. The CDR3, as DNA: TGTGCCAGCAGCTTGCGCCTAGCGGGGGACAATGAGCAGTTCTTC.